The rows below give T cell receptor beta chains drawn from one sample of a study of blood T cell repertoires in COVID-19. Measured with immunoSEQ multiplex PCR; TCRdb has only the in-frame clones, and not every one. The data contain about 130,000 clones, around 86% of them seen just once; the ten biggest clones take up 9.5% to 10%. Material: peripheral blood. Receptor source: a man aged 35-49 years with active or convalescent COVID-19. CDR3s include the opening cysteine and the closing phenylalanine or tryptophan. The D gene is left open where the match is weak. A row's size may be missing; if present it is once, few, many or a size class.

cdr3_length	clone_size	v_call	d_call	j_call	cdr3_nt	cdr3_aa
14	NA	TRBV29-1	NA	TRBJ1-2	TGCAGCGCATGGGGAGGGAACCGGGCGAGGGGCTACACCTTC	CSAWGGNRARGYTF
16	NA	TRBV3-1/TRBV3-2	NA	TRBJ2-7	TGTGCCAGCAGCCAATGGGGGAGCGGACCAAGGGGGGAGCAGTACTTC	CASSQWGSGPRGEQYF
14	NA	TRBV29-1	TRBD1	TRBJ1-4	TGCAGCGTGGGGGGTGGGACAGGGCGTGAAAAACTGTTTTTT	CSVGGGTGREKLFF
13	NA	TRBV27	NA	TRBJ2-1	TGTGCCAGCAGTTTCAGCTCCTACAATGAGCAGTTCTTC	CASSFSSYNEQFF
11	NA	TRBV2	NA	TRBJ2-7	TGTGCCAGCAGGGAGGGCTGGGAGCAGTACTTC	CASREGWEQYF
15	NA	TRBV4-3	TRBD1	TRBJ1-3	TGCGCCAGCAGTCCCGGGACAGGGGCTGGAAACACCATATATTTT	CASSPGTGAGNTIYF
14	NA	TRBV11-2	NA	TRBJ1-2	TGTGCCAGCAGCTTAGCTACAGGTAACTATGGCTACACCTTC	CASSLATGNYGYTF
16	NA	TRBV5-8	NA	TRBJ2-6	TGTGCCAGCAGCTTGGCCTTCAGCTCTGGGGCCAACGTCCTGACTTTC	CASSLAFSSGANVLTF
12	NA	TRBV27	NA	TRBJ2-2	TGTGCCAGCAGCCTGTACACCGGGGAGCTGTTTTTT	CASSLYTGELFF
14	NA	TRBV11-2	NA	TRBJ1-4	TGTGCCAGCAGCTTACACCAGGCCAGCGAAAAACTGTTTTTT	CASSLHQASEKLFF
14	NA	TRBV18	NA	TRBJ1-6	TGTGCCAGCTCCCCCCAGGGAAGTGAGTCACCCCTCCACTTT	CASSPQGSESPLHF
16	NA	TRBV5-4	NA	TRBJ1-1	TGTGCCAGCAGCACAGGACAGCGCCTGGAGAACACTGAAGCTTTCTTT	CASSTGQRLENTEAFF
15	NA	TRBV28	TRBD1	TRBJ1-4	TGTGCCAGCAGTACCACAGGGGGCGCACTAGGAAAACTGTTTTTT	CASSTTGGALGKLFF
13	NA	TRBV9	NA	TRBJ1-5	TGTGCCAGCAGCCCCAATTCGGATCAGCCCCAGCATTTT	CASSPNSDQPQHF
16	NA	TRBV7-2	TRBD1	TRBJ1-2	TGTGCCAGCAGCCGCGAGCCTGGACAGGGGGCCTATGGCTACACCTTC	CASSREPGQGAYGYTF
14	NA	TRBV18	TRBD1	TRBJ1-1	TGTGCCAGCTCACAACTGACAGGGGAGACTGAAGCTTTCTTT	CASSQLTGETEAFF
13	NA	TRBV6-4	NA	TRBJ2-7	TGTGCCAGCAGAGGAGGAAGGACCTACGAGCAGTACTTC	CASRGGRTYEQYF
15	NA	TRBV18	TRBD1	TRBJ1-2	TGTGCCAGCTCACCCCCGGGGACAGGGGGCTATGGCTACACCTTC	CASSPPGTGGYGYTF
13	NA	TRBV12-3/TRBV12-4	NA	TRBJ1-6	TGTGCCAGCAGTTTGGGGGGTAATTCACCCCTCCACTTT	CASSLGGNSPLHF
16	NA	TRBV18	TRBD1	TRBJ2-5	TGTGCCAGCTCACCGAGGGAAGGACAGGGGTCCGAGACCCAGTACTTC	CASSPREGQGSETQYF
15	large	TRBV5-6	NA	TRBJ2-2	TGTGCCAGCAGCCCCGCGGTCCTCAACACCGGGGAGCTGTTTTTT	CASSPAVLNTGELFF
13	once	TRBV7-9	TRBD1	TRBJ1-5	TGTGCCAGCAGCTTCCAGGGGGATCAGCCCCAGCATTTT	CASSFQGDQPQHF
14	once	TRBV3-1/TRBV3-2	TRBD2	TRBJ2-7	TGTGCCAGTCGACGAGGCGGGGGGACCTACGAGCAGTACTTC	CASRRGGGTYEQYF
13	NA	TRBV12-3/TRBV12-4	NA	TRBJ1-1	TGTGCCAGCAGCCGAGGGGACTTAACCGAAGCTTTCTTT	CASSRGDLTEAFF
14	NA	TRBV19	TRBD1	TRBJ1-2	TGTGTCACGGAGGGGGCCTGCCTGGACTATGGCTACACCTTC	CVTEGACLDYGYTF
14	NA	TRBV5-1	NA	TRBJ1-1	TGCGCCAGCAGCCATGACGGGGAAGTCACTGAAGCTTTCTTT	CASSHDGEVTEAFF
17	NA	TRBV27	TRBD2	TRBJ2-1	TGTGCCAGCAGTTTGGGACTAGCGGGGGGCGGCTACAATGAGCAGTTCTTC	CASSLGLAGGGYNEQFF
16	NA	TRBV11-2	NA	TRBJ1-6	TGTGCCAGCAGCGGTTCCTTAGGGGGCTATAATTCACCCCTCCACTTT	CASSGSLGGYNSPLHF
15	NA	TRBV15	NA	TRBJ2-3	TGTGCCACCATGAGGTTGGGCGGGGCCACAGATACGCAGTATTTT	CATMRLGGATDTQYF
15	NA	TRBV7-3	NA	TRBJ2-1	TGTGCCAGCAGCTTTGACAGGAGCTCCTACAATGAGCAGTTCTTC	CASSFDRSSYNEQFF
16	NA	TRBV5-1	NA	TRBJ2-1	TGCGCCAGCAGCTTGGCAGCCGGGAGCTCCTACAATGAGCAGTTCTTC	CASSLAAGSSYNEQFF
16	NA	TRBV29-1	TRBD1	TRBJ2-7	TGCAGCGTCGGGGCCGGGACAGGGGTGAGGCGCGGCGAGCAGTACTTC	CSVGAGTGVRRGEQYF
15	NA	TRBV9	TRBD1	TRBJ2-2	TGTGCCAGCACCGTAGACGGGACAGGGGCCGGGGAGCTGTTTTTT	CASTVDGTGAGELFF
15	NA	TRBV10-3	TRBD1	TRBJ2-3	TGTGCCATCAGCCGACAGGGGTCCGGCACAGATACGCAGTATTTT	CAISRQGSGTDTQYF
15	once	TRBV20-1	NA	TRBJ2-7	TGCAGTGCTAGTGCGGGGGGACAGGGAAATTTCGAGCAGTACTTC	CSASAGGQGNFEQYF
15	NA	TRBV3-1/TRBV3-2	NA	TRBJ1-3	TGTGCCAGCAGCCAAGAGTACAGGGAGCTTAACACCATATATTTT	CASSQEYRELNTIYF
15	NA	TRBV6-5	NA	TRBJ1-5	TGTGCCAGCAGTTACCTACAGGGTTTCGGTCAGCCCCAGCATTTT	CASSYLQGFGQPQHF
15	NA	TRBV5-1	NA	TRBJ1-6	TGCGCCAGCAGCGGGGGACAAGAGGGCCGTTCACCCCTCCACTTT	CASSGGQEGRSPLHF
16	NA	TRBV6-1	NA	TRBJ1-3	TGTGCCAGCAGTGAAGCATTAACCAGGAGGGGAAACACCATATATTTT	CASSEALTRRGNTIYF
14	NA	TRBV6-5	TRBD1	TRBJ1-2	TGTGCCAGCAGTTACTCGACAGGGACGGGAGGCTACACCTTC	CASSYSTGTGGYTF
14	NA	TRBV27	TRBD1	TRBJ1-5	TGTGCCAGTTGCTCGACAGGGTCGGGTCAGCCCCAGCATTTT	CASCSTGSGQPQHF
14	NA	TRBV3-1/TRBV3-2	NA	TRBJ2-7	TGTGCCAGCAGCCGGCTTCCCAGCTCCTACGAGCAGTACTTC	CASSRLPSSYEQYF
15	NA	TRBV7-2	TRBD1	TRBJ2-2	TGTGCCAGCAGCTTAGCGCCAGGGGGCAGAGGGGAGCTGTTTTTT	CASSLAPGGRGELFF
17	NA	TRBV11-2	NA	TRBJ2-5	TGTGCCAGCAGCTTTGGTGTGGACAGACGTATCCAAGAGACCCAGTACTTC	CASSFGVDRRIQETQYF
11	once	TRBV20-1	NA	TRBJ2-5	TGCAGTGCTAGAGACTACGAGACCCAGTACTTC	CSARDYETQYF